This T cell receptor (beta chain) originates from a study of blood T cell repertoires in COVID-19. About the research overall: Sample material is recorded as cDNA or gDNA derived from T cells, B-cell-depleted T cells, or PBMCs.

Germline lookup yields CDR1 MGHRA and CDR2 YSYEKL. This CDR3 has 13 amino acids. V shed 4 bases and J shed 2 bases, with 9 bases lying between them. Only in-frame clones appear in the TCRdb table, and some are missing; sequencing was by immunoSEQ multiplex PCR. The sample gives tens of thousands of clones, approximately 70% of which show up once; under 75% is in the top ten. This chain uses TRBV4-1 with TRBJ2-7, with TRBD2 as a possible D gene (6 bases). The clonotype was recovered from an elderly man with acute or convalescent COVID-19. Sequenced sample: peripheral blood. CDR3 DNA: TGCGCCAGCAGCCTAGCGGAAGCCTACGAGCAGTACTTC. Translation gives CASSLAEAYEQYF.